These T cell receptor beta chains were read from a single sample in a study of radiotherapy plus CTLA-4 blockade in lung cancer. Method: immunoSEQ multiplex PCR; TCRdb's copy keeps in-frame clones and lacks some. Counted here are about 73,000 clones, about nine tenths occurring once; the ten biggest clones make up around 40%. Sequenced material: peripheral blood, taken from a patient treated with radiotherapy plus ipilimumab. Source of these receptors: a human donor with non-small cell lung cancer that progressed on radiotherapy plus ipilimumab. CDR3s include the opening cysteine and the closing phenylalanine or tryptophan. A D gene is named only where the DNA matches it firmly. The size of a clone is reported for some rows only, either as once, few or many, or as a class for expanded clones.

d_call: TRBD1; v_call: TRBV18; clone_size: .; cdr3_length: 14; j_call: TRBJ1-5; cdr3_nt: TGTGCCAGCTCACCCGACAGGGGGAAGGTGCCCCAGCATTTT; cdr3_aa: CASSPDRGKVPQHF
d_call: TRBD1; v_call: TRBV7-8; clone_size: .; cdr3_length: 15; j_call: TRBJ1-2; cdr3_nt: TGTGCCAGCAGCTTATCCAGGACAGGTTCTTATGGATACACCTTC; cdr3_aa: CASSLSRTGSYGYTF
d_call: .; v_call: TRBV29-1; clone_size: .; cdr3_length: 14; j_call: TRBJ2-1; cdr3_nt: TGCAGCGTTCCAGCCCCGAGCTCCTACAATGAGCAGTTCTTC; cdr3_aa: CSVPAPSSYNEQFF
d_call: TRBD1; v_call: TRBV5-1; clone_size: .; cdr3_length: 14; j_call: TRBJ2-2; cdr3_nt: TGCGCCAGCAGCTTGACAGGGGCCACCGGGGAGCTGTTTTTT; cdr3_aa: CASSLTGATGELFF
d_call: .; v_call: TRBV11-2; clone_size: .; cdr3_length: 13; j_call: TRBJ1-5; cdr3_nt: TGTGCCAGCAGGGGCGGGAGCAATCAGCCCCAGCATTTT; cdr3_aa: CASRGGSNQPQHF
d_call: TRBD1; v_call: TRBV27; clone_size: .; cdr3_length: 15; j_call: TRBJ2-1; cdr3_nt: TGTGCCAGCATTTCCCGGACAGGACCTCGCAATGAGCAGTTCTTC; cdr3_aa: CASISRTGPRNEQFF
d_call: .; v_call: TRBV15; clone_size: few; cdr3_length: 11; j_call: TRBJ2-1; cdr3_nt: TGTGCCACCAGCAGAGGGCGGGAGCAGTTCTTC; cdr3_aa: CATSRGREQFF
d_call: TRBD1; v_call: TRBV29-1; clone_size: .; cdr3_length: 13; j_call: TRBJ2-5; cdr3_nt: TGCAGCGTTGAGACAGGGGATTTGAAGACCCAGTACTTC; cdr3_aa: CSVETGDLKTQYF
d_call: TRBD1; v_call: TRBV4-2; clone_size: .; cdr3_length: 15; j_call: TRBJ1-1; cdr3_nt: TGTGCCAGCAGCCAAGATAAGACAGGGCGCACTGAAGCTTTCTTT; cdr3_aa: CASSQDKTGRTEAFF
d_call: .; v_call: TRBV15; clone_size: .; cdr3_length: 17; j_call: TRBJ1-4; cdr3_nt: TGTGCCACCAGCAGAGGTGGAGAAATTACTGGGAATGAAAAACTGTTTTTT; cdr3_aa: CATSRGGEITGNEKLFF